The rows below give T cell receptor beta chains drawn from one sample of a study of T cell responses to AZD1222 COVID-19 vaccine. Generated by immunoSEQ multiplex PCR, the TCRdb table keeps only in-frame clones and is missing some. The data show approximately 180,000 clones, 85% to 95% seen once. The sequencing used peripheral blood, collected 28 days after the second dose of the MenACWY control vaccine. The receptors stem from an adult who received the MenACWY meningococcal vaccine as a control. CDR3s include the opening cysteine and the closing phenylalanine or tryptophan. D genes are given only for firm matches. The listing skips clone size in some rows; elsewhere it reads once, few, many or a size class.

j_call v_call d_call clone_size cdr3_nt cdr3_aa
TRBJ1-4 TRBV25-1 . once TGTGCCAGCAGTGACCCACGGGGGGCAACTAATGAAAAACTGTTTTTT CASSDPRGATNEKLFF
TRBJ1-1 TRBV19 TRBD1 once TGTGCCAGTAGTATAGTGCGGGGACAGGGCATGAACACTGAAGCTTTCTTT CASSIVRGQGMNTEAFF
TRBJ2-3 TRBV6-1 TRBD2 . TGTGCCAGCAGTGCAGCGGGGGGCACAGATACGCAGTATTTT CASSAAGGTDTQYF
TRBJ1-6 TRBV5-5 . . TGTGCCAGCAGCCTTAACAACAATTCACCCCTCCACTTT CASSLNNNSPLHF
TRBJ1-4 TRBV7-6 . . TGTGCCAGCAGCATATACCCAGGGACTTCGGATGAAAAACTGTTTTTT CASSIYPGTSDEKLFF
TRBJ1-3 TRBV5-1 . once TGCGCCAGCAGCCTCGGGAACTCTGGAAACACCATATATTTT CASSLGNSGNTIYF
TRBJ2-3 TRBV30 . . TGTGCCTGGAGTGTGTGGCGGGGTTTCGGAACAGATACGCAGTATTTT CAWSVWRGFGTDTQYF
TRBJ2-2 TRBV5-1 . . TGCGCCAGCAGCTTGAGGCAGGGAGTTACCGGGGAGCTGTTTTTT CASSLRQGVTGELFF
TRBJ1-5 TRBV12-3/TRBV12-4 . . TGTGCCAGCAGTTTAGCACATGGACAGCCCCAGCATTTT CASSLAHGQPQHF
TRBJ1-6 TRBV5-8 . . TGTGCCAGCAGCTTGGATGGGGCGCAAGATTCACCCCTCCACTTT CASSLDGAQDSPLHF
TRBJ1-4 TRBV7-2 . . TGTGCCAGCAGCTTAGACAGGGTGGGTGAAAAACTGTTTTTT CASSLDRVGEKLFF
TRBJ1-2 TRBV28 . . TGTGCCAGCACCTGGGGAGCGTCTAACTATGGCTACACCTTC CASTWGASNYGYTF
TRBJ1-4 TRBV30 . . TGTGCCGGTACACCGGCAACTAATGAAAAACTGTTTTTT CAGTPATNEKLFF
TRBJ2-7 TRBV5-8 . . TGTGCCAGCTCGAAAGCGGGCTACGAGCAGTACTTC CASSKAGYEQYF
TRBJ2-5 TRBV7-3 . . TGTGCCAGCAGCTTAAGCGGGGGCTACCAAGAGACCCAGTACTTC CASSLSGGYQETQYF
TRBJ1-2 TRBV5-1 . . TGCGCCAGCAGCCCGAGTGCCGTCCCTGGCTATGGCTACACCTTC CASSPSAVPGYGYTF
TRBJ1-6 TRBV5-5 . . TGTGCCAGCAGCATAAGACGGGATTCACCCCTCCACTTT CASSIRRDSPLHF
TRBJ1-1 TRBV2 . . TGTGCCAGCAGTGAAGGGGGGGAATCGGACACTGAAGCTTTCTTT CASSEGGESDTEAFF
TRBJ1-1 TRBV6-5 . . TGTGCCAGCAGTTACCGGACAAACAGGGCCACTGAAGCTTTCTTT CASSYRTNRATEAFF
TRBJ1-3 TRBV6-6 TRBD1 . TGTGCCAGCACCAGACAGGGATCTGGAAACACCATATATTTT CASTRQGSGNTIYF